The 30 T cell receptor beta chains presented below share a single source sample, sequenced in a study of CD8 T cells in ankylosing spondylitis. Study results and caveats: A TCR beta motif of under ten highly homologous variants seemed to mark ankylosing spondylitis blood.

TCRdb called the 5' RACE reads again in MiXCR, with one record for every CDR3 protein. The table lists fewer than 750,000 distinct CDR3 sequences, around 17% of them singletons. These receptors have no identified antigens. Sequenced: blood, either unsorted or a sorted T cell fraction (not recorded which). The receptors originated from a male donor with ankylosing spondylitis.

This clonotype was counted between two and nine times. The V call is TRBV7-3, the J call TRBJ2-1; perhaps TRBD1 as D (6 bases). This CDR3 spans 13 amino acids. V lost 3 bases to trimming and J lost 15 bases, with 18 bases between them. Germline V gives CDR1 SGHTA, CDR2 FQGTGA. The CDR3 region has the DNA TGTGCCAGCAGCTTGACCGGGACACTCCTTGGGTTCTTC. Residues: CASSLTGTLLGFF.

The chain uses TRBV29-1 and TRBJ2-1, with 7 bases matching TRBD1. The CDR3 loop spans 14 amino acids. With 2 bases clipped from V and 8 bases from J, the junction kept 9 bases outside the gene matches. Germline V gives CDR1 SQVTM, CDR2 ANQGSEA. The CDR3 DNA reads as TGCAGCGTTGAAATACGGAACAGGGGATATGAGCAGTTCTTC. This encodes CSVEIRNRGYEQFF.

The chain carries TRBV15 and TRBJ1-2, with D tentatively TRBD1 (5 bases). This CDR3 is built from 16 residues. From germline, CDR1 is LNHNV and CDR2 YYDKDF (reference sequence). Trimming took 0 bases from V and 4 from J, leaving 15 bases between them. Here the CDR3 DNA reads TGTGCCACCAGCAGAGATGGACATCTCCCCGTCTATGGCTACACCTTC. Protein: CATSRDGHLPVYGYTF. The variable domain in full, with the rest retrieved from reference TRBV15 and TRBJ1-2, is DAMVIQNPRYQVTQFGKPVTLSCSQTLNHNVMYWYQQKSSQAPKLLFHYYDKDFNNEADTPDNFQSRRPNTSFCFLDIRSPGLGDTAMYLCATSRDGHLPVYGYTFGSGTRLTVV.

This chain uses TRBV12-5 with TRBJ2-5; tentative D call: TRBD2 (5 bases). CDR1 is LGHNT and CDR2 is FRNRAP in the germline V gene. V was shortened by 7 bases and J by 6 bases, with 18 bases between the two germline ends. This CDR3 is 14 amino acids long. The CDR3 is CASVGEGLLKTQYF. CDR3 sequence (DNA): TGTGCTAGTGTGGGAGAGGGTCTCTTAAAGACCCAGTACTTC.

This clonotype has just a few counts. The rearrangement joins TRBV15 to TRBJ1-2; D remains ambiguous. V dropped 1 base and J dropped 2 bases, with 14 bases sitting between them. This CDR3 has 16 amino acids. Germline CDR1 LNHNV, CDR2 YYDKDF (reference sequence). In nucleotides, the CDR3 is TGTGCCACCAGCAGAGTGGCGGGGAGGTCAAACTATGGCTACACCTTC. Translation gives CATSRVAGRSNYGYTF.

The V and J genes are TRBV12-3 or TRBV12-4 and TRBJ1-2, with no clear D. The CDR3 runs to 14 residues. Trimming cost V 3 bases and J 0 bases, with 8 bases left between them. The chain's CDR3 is CASSFGWANYGYTF. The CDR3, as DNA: TGTGCCAGCAGTTTTGGTTGGGCTAACTATGGCTACACCTTC.

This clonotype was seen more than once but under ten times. The CDR3 DNA reads TGTGCCACGGGGGACTACCGGGGGAATGAGCAGTTCTTC. Translating it yields CATGDYRGNEQFF. V is TRBV24-1 and J is TRBJ2-1; 7 bases fit TRBD2. After removal of 10 bases from V and 7 bases from J, the junction contained 9 bases not matched to a gene. The CDR3 loop spans 13 amino acids. Germline lookup yields CDR1 KGHDR and CDR2 SFDVKD.

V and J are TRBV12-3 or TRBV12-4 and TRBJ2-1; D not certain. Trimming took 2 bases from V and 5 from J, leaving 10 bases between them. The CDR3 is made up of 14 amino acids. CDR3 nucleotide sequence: TGTGCCAGCAGTTTACAAGGCGGACACAATGAGCAGTTCTTC. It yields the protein CASSLQGGHNEQFF.

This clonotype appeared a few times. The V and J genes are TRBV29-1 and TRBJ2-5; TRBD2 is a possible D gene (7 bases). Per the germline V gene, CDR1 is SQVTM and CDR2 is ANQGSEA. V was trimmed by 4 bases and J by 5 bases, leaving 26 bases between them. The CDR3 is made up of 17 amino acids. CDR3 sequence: CSVGILYGGRTGETQYF. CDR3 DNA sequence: TGCAGCGTTGGAATACTATACGGGGGGCGGACGGGGGAGACCCAGTACTTC.

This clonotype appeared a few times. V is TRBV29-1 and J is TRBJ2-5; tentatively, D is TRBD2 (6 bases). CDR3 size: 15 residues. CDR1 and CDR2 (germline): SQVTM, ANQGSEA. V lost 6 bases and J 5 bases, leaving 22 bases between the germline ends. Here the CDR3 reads CSVVPGSKGGETQYF. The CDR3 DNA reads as TGCAGCGTAGTCCCGGGCTCTAAAGGAGGGGAGACCCAGTACTTC.

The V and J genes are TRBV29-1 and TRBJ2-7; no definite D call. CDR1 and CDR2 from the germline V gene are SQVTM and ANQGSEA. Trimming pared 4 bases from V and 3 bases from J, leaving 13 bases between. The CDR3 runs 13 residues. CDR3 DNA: TGCAGCGTTGTCCTTGGCGTCAGCTACGAGCAGTACTTC. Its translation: CSVVLGVSYEQYF.

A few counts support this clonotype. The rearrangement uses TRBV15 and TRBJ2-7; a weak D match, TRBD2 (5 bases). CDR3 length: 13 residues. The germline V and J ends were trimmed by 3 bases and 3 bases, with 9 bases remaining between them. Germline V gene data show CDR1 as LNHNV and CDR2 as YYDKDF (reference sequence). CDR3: CATSRASSYEQYF. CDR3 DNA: TGTGCCACCAGCAGGGCTAGCAGCTACGAGCAGTACTTC.

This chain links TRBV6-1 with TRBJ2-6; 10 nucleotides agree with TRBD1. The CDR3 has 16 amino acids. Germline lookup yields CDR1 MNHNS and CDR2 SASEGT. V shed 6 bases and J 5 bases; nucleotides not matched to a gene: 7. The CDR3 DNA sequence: TGTGCCAGCAGCAGCCCGGGACAGGGGAGGGCCAACGTCCTGACTTTC. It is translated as CASSSPGQGRANVLTF.

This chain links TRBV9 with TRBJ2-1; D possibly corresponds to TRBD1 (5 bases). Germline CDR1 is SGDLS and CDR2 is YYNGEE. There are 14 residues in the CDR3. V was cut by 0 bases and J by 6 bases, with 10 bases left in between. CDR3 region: CASSVAGRANEQFF. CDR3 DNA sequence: TGTGCCAGCAGCGTAGCAGGCAGGGCCAATGAGCAGTTCTTC.

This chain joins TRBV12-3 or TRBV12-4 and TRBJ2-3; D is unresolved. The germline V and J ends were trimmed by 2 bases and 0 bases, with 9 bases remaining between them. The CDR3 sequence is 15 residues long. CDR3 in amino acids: CASSLFLASTDTQYF. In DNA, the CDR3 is TGTGCCAGCAGTTTATTCCTTGCGAGCACAGATACGCAGTATTTT.

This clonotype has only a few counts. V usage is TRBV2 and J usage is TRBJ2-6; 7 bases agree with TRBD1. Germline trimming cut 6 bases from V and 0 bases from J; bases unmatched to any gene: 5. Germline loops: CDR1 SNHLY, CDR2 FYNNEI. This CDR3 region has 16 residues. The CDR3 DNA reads TGTGCCAGCAGACGACAGGGAGTCTCTGGGGCCAACGTCCTGACTTTC. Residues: CASRRQGVSGANVLTF.

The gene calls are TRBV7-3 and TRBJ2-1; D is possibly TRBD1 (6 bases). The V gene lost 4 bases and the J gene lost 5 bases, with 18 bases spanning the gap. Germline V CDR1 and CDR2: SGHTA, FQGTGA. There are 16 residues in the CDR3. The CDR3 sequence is CASSSGTGTQDNEQFF. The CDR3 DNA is TGTGCCAGCAGCTCCGGAACCGGGACACAAGACAATGAGCAGTTCTTC. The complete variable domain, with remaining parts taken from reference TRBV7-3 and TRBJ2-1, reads GAGVSQTPSNKVTEKGKYVELRCDPISGHTALYWYRQSLGQGPEFLIYFQGTGAADDSGLPNDRFFAVRPEGSVSTLKIQRTERGDSAVYLCASSSGTGTQDNEQFFGPGTRLTVL.

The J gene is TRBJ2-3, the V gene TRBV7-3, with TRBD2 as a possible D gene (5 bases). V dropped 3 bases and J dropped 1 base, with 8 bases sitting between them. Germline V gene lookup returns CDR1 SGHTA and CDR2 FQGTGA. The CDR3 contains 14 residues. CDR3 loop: CASSFEGGTDTQYF. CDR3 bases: TGTGCCAGCAGCTTCGAGGGAGGCACAGATACGCAGTATTTT.

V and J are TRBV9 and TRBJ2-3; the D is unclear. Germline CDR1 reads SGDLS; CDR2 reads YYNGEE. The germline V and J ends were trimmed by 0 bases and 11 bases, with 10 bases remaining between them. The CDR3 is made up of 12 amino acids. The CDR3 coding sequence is TGTGCCAGCAGCGTAGAAGCCGGTGGGCAGTATTTT. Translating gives CASSVEAGGQYF.

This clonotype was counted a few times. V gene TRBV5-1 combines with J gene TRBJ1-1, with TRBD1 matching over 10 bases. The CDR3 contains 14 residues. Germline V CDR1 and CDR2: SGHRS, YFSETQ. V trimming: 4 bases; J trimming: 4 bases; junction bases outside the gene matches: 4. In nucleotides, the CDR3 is TGCGCCAGCAGCCGGGACAGGGGTAGCACTGAAGCTTTCTTT. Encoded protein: CASSRDRGSTEAFF.

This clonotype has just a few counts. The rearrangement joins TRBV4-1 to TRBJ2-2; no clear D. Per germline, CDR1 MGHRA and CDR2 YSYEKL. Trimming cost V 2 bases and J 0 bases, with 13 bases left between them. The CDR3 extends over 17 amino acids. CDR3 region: CASSQNGPPANTGELFF. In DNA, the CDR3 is TGCGCCAGCAGCCAAAATGGTCCCCCCGCGAACACCGGGGAGCTGTTTTTT.

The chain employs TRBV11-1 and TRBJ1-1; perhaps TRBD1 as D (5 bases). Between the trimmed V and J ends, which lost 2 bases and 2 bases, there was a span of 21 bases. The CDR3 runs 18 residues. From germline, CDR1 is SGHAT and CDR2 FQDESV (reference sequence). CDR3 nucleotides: TGTGCCAGCAGCTTAAGGGGAGGGGAGGCCAGGGCAAACACTGAAGCTTTCTTT. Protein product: CASSLRGGEARANTEAFF.

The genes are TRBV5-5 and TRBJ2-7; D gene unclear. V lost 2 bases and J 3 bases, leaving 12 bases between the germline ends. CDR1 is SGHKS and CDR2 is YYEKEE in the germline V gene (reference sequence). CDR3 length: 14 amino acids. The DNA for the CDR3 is TGTGCCAGCAGCTTCTCGCCCCTGGGCTACGAGCAGTACTTC. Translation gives CASSFSPLGYEQYF.

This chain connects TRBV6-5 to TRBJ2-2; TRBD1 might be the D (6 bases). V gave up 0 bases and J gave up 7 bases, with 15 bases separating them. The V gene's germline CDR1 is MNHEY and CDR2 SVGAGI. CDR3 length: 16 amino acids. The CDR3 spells CASSYSPGVVSGELFF. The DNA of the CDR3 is TGTGCCAGCAGTTACTCGCCAGGGGTAGTCAGCGGGGAGCTGTTTTTT.

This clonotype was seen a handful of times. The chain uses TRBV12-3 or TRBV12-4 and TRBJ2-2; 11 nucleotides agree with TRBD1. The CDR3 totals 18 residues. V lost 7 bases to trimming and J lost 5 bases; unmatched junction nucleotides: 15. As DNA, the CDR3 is TGTGCCAGCACCCCTCTGTGGTCGGGGGACAGGGGGACCGGGGAGCTGTTTTTT. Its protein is CASTPLWSGDRGTGELFF.

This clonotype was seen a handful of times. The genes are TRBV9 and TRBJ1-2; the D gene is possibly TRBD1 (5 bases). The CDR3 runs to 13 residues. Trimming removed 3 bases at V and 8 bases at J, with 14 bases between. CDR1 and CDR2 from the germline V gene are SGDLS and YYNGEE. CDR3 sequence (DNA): TGTGCCAGCAGCGCCCTCGGGACGCCCGGCTACACCTTC. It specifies CASSALGTPGYTF.

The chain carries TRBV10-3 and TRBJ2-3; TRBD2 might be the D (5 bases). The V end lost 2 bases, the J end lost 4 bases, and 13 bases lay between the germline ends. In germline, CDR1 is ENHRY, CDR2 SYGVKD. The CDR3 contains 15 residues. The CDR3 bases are TGTGCCATCAGTGAGCCTCGGGGTGGTGCAGATACGCAGTATTTT. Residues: CAISEPRGGADTQYF.

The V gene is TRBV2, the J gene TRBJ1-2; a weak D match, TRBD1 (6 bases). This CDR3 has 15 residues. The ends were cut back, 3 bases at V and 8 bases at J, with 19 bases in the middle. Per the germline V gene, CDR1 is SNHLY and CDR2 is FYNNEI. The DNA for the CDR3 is TGTGCCAGCAGTGATAGGACAGCGGGCTTGTCGGGCTACACCTTC. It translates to CASSDRTAGLSGYTF.

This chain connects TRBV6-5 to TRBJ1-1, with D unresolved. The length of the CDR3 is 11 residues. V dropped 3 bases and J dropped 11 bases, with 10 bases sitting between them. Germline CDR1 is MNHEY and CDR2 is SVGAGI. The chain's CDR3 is CASSYQSRAFF. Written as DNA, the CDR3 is TGTGCCAGCAGTTATCAAAGTCGGGCTTTCTTT.

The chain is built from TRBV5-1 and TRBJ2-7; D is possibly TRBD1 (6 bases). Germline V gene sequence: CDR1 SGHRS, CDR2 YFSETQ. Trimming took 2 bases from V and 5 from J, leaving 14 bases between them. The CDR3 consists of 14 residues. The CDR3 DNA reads TGCGCCAGCAGCTTACAGGGTATCGTCCACGAGCAGTACTTC. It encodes CASSLQGIVHEQYF.